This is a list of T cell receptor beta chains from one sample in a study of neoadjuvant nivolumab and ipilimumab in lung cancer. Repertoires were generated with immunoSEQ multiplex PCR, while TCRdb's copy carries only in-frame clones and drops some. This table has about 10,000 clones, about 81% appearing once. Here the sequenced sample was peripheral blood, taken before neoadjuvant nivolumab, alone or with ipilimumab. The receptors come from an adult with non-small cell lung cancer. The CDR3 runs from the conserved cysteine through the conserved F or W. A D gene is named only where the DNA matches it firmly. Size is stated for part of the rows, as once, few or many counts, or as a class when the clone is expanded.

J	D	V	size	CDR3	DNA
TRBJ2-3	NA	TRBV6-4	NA	CASSGVGDQDTQYF	TGTGCCAGCAGTGGGGTAGGGGATCAAGATACGCAGTATTTT
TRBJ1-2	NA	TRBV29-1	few	CSVAGGQNYGYTF	TGCAGCGTTGCCGGCGGACAGAACTATGGCTACACCTTC
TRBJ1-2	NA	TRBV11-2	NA	CASSTGNGYTF	TGTGCCAGCAGCACAGGGAATGGCTACACCTTC
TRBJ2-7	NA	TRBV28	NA	CASSLRPSYEQYF	TGTGCCAGCAGTTTAAGGCCGAGCTACGAGCAGTACTTC
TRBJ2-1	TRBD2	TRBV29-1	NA	CSVEDPSGRAPFF	TGCAGCGTTGAAGATCCTAGCGGGAGGGCCCCGTTCTTC
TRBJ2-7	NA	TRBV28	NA	CASSREMGRSISYEQYF	TGTGCCAGCAGTCGAGAGATGGGACGCAGCATCTCCTACGAGCAGTACTTC
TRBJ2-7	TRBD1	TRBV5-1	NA	CASRALAGGSYEQYF	TGCGCCAGCAGGGCGCTGGCAGGGGGCTCCTACGAGCAGTACTTC
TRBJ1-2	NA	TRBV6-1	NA	CASIFRTHGYTF	TGTGCCAGCATTTTTAGGACTCACGGCTACACCTTC
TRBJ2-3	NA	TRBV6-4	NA	CASSSGTKSTDTQYF	TGTGCCAGCAGTTCCGGGACCAAAAGCACAGATACGCAGTATTTT
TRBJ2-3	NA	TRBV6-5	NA	CASSSGSTDTQYF	TGTGCCAGCAGTTCGGGATCCACAGATACGCAGTATTTT
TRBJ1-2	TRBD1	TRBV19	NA	CASSISPGGYPGYTF	TGTGCCAGTAGTATATCCCCAGGGGGATATCCCGGCTACACCTTC
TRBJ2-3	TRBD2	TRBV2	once	CASLPGLETDTQYF	TGTGCCAGCCTCCCGGGACTAGAAACAGATACGCAGTATTTT
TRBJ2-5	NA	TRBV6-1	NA	CASSYFSQETQYF	TGTGCCAGCAGCTACTTCTCCCAAGAGACCCAGTACTTC
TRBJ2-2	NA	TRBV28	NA	CASSLGATGELFF	TGTGCCAGCAGTTTAGGTGCCACCGGGGAGCTGTTTTTT
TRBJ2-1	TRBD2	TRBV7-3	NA	CASSLNGRFEGSYNEQFF	TGTGCCAGCAGCTTAAACGGGAGGTTCGAAGGCTCCTACAATGAGCAGTTCTTC
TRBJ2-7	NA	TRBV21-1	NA	CASSKWLAGGRGNYEQYF	TGTGCCAGCAGCAAATGGCTAGCGGGAGGTAGGGGGAACTACGAGCAGTACTTC
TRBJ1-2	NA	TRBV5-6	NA	CASSLLADGYTF	TGTGCCAGCAGCTTGTTGGCGGATGGCTACACCTTC
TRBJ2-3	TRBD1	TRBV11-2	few	CASSSYRGRADTQYF	TGTGCCAGCAGCTCCTACAGGGGTAGGGCAGATACGCAGTATTTT
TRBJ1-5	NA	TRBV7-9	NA	CASSLVSGVGGQPQHF	TGTGCCAGCAGCTTAGTTTCAGGGGTCGGTGGTCAGCCCCAGCATTTT
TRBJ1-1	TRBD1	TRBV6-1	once	CASSGADRAGHEAFF	TGTGCCAGCAGTGGTGCCGACAGGGCCGGACATGAAGCTTTCTTT
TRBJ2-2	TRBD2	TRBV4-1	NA	CASSQWLGAGGSSGELFF	TGCGCCAGCAGCCAATGGTTAGGAGCGGGAGGGAGTTCCGGGGAGCTGTTTTTT
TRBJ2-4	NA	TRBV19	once	CASSNRDQPLKYF	TGTGCCAGTAGTAACCGGGATCAACCCCTAAAGTACTTC
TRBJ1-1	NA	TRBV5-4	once	CASRPRTGPEAFF	TGTGCCAGCAGACCAAGAACCGGACCTGAAGCTTTCTTT
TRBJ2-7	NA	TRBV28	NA	CASNRDSYEQYF	TGTGCCAGCAACCGGGACTCCTACGAGCAGTACTTC
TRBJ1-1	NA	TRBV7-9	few	CASSRTPNTEAFF	TGTGCCAGCAGCCGCACACCGAACACTGAAGCTTTCTTT
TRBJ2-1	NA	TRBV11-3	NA	CASSSHEAYNEQFF	TGTGCCAGCAGCTCCCACGAGGCGTACAATGAGCAGTTCTTC
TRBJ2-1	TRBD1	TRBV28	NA	CASSLDRGQYNEQFF	TGTGCCAGCAGTCTGGACAGGGGGCAGTACAATGAGCAGTTCTTC
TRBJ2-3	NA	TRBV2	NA	CASSVGTDTQYF	TGTGCCAGCAGTGTGGGCACAGATACGCAGTATTTT
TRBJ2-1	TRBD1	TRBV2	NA	CASRGRAGTGYNEQFF	TGTGCCAGCAGGGGACGCGCCGGGACAGGGTACAATGAGCAGTTCTTC
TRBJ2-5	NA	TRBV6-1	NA	CASSEAPPYQETQYF	TGTGCCAGCAGTGAAGCGCCTCCTTACCAAGAGACCCAGTACTTC
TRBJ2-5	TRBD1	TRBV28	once	CASSLTGKETQYF	TGTGCCAGCAGTTTGACAGGGAAAGAGACCCAGTACTTC
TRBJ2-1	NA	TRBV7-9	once	CASSPPLGGCVF	TGTGCCAGCAGCCCCCCACTAGGGGGTTGTGTCTTC
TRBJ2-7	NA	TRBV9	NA	CASSVEGASYEQYF	TGTGCCAGCAGCGTAGAAGGGGCCTCCTACGAGCAGTACTTC
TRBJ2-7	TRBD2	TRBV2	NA	CANGAGVHSYEQYF	TGTGCCAACGGGGCGGGAGTCCATTCCTACGAGCAGTACTTC
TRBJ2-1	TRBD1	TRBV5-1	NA	CASSPTTGYNEQFF	TGCGCCAGCAGCCCGACGACAGGGTACAATGAGCAGTTCTTC
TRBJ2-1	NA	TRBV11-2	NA	CASSLARVNNEQFF	TGTGCCAGCAGCTTAGCACGGGTGAACAATGAGCAGTTCTTC
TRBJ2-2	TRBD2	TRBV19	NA	CASSMASGNTGELFF	TGTGCCAGTAGTATGGCTAGCGGAAACACCGGGGAGCTGTTTTTT
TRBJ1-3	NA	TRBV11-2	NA	CASSAIKGTNTIYF	TGTGCCAGCAGCGCGATCAAGGGGACCAACACCATATATTTT
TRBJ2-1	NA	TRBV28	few	CASSTRPYNEQFF	TGTGCCAGCAGCACCCGCCCTTATAATGAGCAGTTCTTC
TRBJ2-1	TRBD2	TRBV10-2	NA	CASRTSGFYNEQFF	TGCGCCAGCAGGACTAGCGGGTTTTACAATGAGCAGTTCTTC
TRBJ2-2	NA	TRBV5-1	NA	CASSFATVNTGELFF	TGCGCCAGCAGCTTCGCGACAGTGAACACCGGGGAGCTGTTTTTT
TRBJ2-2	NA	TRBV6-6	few	CASTGTGELFF	TGTGCCAGCACAGGCACCGGGGAGCTGTTTTTT
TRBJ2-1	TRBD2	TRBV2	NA	CASSVRAGGPLNEQFF	TGTGCCAGCAGTGTTAGGGCGGGAGGGCCTCTGAATGAGCAGTTCTTC
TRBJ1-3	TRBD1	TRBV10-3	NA	CAISEGRGSGNTIYF	TGTGCCATCAGTGAGGGCAGGGGGAGTGGAAACACCATATATTTT
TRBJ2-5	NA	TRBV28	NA	CASRNRQETQYF	TGTGCCAGCAGAAACAGACAAGAGACCCAGTACTTC